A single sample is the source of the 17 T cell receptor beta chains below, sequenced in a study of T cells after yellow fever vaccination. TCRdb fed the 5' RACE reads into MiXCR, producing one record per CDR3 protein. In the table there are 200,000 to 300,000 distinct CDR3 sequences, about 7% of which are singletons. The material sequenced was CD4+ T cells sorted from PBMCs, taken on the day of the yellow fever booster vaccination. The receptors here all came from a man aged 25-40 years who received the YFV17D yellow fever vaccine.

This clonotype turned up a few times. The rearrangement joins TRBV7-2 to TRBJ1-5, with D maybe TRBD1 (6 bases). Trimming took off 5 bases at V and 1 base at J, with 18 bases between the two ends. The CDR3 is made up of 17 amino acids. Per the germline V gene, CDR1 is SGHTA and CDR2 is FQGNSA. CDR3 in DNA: TGTGCCAGCAGCCCCGCGGGCGGGGGCGCAAGCAATCAGCCCCAGCATTTT. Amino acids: CASSPAGGGASNQPQHF.

The CDR3 coding sequence is TGTGCCAGCACCGACCGGGGGGCGCTTGGGAAACTGTTTTTT. It yields the protein CASTDRGALGKLFF. The chain recombines TRBV6-5 with TRBJ1-4; tentatively, D is TRBD1 (6 bases). Trimming left V 7 bases short and J 11 bases short, with 20 bases between. The CDR3 has 14 residues. Per germline, CDR1 MNHEY and CDR2 SVGAGI.

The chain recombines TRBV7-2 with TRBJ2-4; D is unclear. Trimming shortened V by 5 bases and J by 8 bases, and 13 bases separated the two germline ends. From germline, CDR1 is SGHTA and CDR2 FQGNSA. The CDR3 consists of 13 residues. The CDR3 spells CASSARVGHIQYF. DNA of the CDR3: TGTGCCAGCAGCGCCCGGGTGGGTCACATTCAGTACTTC.

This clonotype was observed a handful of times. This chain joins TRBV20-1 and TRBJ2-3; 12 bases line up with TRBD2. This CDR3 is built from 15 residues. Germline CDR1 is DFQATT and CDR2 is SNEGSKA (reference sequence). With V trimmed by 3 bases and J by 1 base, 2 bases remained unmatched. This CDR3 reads CSARPSGRGTDTQYF. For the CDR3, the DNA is TGCAGTGCTAGGCCTAGCGGGAGGGGCACAGATACGCAGTATTTT.

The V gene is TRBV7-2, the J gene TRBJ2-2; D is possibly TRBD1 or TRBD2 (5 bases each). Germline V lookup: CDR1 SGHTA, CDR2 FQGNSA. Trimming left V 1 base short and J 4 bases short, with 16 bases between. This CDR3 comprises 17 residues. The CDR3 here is CASSLGPSIGGTGELFF. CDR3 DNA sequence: TGTGCCAGCAGCTTAGGGCCCTCCATTGGGGGCACCGGGGAGCTGTTTTTT.

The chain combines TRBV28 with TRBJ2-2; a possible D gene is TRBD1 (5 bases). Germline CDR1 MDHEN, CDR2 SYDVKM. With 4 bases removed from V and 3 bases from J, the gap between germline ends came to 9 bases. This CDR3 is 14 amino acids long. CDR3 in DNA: TGTGCCAGCAGTTCAACAGGATACACCGGGGAGCTGTTTTTT. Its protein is CASSSTGYTGELFF. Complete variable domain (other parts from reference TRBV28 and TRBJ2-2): DVKVTQSSRYLVKRTGEKVFLECVQDMDHENMFWYRQDPGLGLRLIYFSYDVKMKEKGDIPEGYSVSREKKERFSLILESASTNQTSMYLCASSSTGYTGELFFGEGSRLTVL.

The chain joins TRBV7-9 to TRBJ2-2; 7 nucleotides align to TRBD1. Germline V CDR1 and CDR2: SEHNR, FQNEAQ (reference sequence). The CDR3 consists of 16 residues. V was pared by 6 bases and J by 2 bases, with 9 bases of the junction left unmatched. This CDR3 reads CASRLLGTVNTGELFF. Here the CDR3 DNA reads TGTGCCAGCAGATTACTCGGGACAGTAAACACCGGGGAGCTGTTTTTT.

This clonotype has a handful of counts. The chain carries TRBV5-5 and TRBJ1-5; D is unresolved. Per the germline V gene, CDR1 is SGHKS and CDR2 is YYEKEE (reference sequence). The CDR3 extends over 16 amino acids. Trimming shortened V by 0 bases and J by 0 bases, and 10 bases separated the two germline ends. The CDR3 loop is CASSLVAVNSNQPQHF. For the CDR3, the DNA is TGTGCCAGCAGCTTGGTGGCTGTCAATAGCAATCAGCCCCAGCATTTT.

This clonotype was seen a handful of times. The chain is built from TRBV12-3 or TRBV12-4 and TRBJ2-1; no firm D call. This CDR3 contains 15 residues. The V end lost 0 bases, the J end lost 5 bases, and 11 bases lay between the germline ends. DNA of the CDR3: TGTGCCAGCAGTTTAGCGCGTATTAGCAACAATGAGCAGTTCTTC. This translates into CASSLARISNNEQFF.

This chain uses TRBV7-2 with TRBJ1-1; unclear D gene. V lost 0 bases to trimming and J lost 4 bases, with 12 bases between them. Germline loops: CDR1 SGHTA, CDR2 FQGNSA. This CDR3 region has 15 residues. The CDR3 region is CASSLAGRLGTEAFF. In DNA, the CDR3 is TGTGCCAGCAGCTTAGCGGGCAGGTTAGGCACTGAAGCTTTCTTT.

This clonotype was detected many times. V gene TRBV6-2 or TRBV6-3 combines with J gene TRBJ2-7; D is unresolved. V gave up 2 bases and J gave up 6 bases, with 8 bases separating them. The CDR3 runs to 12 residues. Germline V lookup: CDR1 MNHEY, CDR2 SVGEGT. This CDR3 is CASSYRFSEQYF. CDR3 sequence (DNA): TGTGCCAGCAGTTACCGGTTTAGCGAGCAGTACTTC.

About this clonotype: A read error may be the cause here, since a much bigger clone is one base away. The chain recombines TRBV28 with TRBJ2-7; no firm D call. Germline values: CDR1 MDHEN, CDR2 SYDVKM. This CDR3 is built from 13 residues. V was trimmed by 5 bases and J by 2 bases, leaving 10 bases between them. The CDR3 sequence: CASSRIPPYEQYF. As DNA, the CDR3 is TGTGCCAGCAGTCGGATTCCTCCCTACGAGCAGTACTTC.

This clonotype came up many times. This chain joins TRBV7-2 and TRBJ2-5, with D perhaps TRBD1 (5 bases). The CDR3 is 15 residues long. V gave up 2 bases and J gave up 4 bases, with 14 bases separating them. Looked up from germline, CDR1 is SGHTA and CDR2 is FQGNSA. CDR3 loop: CASSLLTAQGETQYF. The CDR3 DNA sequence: TGTGCCAGCAGCTTATTGACAGCCCAGGGAGAGACCCAGTACTTC.

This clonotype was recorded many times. The CDR3 loop is CASSLGGAADTQYF. The CDR3 nucleotides are TGTGCCAGCAGCCTGGGAGGGGCCGCGGATACGCAGTATTTT. This sequence joins TRBV7-9 and TRBJ2-3, with 7 nucleotides matching TRBD2. The CDR3 is 14 residues long. V trimming: 5 bases; J trimming: 6 bases; junction bases outside the gene matches: 8. Per the germline V gene, CDR1 is SEHNR and CDR2 is FQNEAQ (reference sequence).

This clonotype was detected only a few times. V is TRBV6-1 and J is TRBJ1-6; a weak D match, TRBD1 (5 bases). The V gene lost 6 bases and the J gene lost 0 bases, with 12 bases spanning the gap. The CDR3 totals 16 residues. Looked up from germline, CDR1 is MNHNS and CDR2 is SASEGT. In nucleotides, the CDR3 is TGTGCCAGCAGAAATAGGGACCTCTCCTATAATTCACCCCTCCACTTT. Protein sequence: CASRNRDLSYNSPLHF.

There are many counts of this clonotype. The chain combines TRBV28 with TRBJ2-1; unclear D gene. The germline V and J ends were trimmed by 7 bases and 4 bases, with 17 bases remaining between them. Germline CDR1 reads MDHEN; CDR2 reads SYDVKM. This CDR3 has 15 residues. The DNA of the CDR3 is TGTGCCAGCACCCTAGGGCTTCCTGGATACAATGAGCAGTTCTTC. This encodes CASTLGLPGYNEQFF. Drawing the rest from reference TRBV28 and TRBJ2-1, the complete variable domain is DVKVTQSSRYLVKRTGEKVFLECVQDMDHENMFWYRQDPGLGLRLIYFSYDVKMKEKGDIPEGYSVSREKKERFSLILESASTNQTSMYLCASTLGLPGYNEQFFGPGTRLTVL.

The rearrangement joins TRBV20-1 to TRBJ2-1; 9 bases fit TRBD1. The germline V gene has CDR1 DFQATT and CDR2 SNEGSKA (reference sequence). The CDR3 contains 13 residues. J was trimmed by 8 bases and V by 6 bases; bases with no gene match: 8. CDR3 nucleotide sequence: TGCAGTGCCAATCGACAGGGGGAGGATGAGCAGTTCTTC. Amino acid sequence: CSANRQGEDEQFF.